The 29 T cell receptor beta chains below come from one sample, sequenced in a study of memory CD4+ T cells and cytomegalovirus serostatus. Single viable CD3+CD4+CD8-CD45RO+ cells were sorted as the memory CD4+ T cells. The repertoire was sequenced with immunoSEQ multiplex PCR; TCRdb's copy has only in-frame clones and lacks some. The sample comprises 80,000 to 100,000 clones, 80% of which are singletons, and about 4% rests with the top ten. Sequenced: memory CD4+ T cells from blood. The receptors stem from an adult in good health and CMV-seropositive.

V is TRBV28 and J is TRBJ1-2; 9 positions agree with TRBD1. Losses at the gene ends were 2 bases for V and 4 bases for J; bases not matched to a gene: 5. From germline, CDR1 is MDHEN and CDR2 SYDVKM. The CDR3 spans 15 residues. The CDR3 sequence is CASSLPGQGSYGYTF. The CDR3 bases are TGTGCCAGCAGTTTACCAGGACAGGGGTCCTATGGCTACACCTTC.

This clone has a handful of counts. The V gene is TRBV10-1, the J gene TRBJ2-1, with D hard to call. CDR3 length equals 14 residues. V gave up 4 bases and J gave up 1 base, with 8 bases separating them. The V gene's germline CDR1 is WNHNN and CDR2 SYGVQD (reference sequence). The CDR3 DNA reads as TGCGCCAGCAGTGGACAAGCTTCCTACAATGAGCAGTTCTTC. Protein sequence: CASSGQASYNEQFF.

The rearrangement links TRBV30 to TRBJ2-7; D may be TRBD2 (6 bases). The CDR3 is 15 residues long. The V end lost 1 base, the J end lost 7 bases, and 20 bases lay between the germline ends. CDR1 and CDR2 from the germline V gene are GTSNPN and SVGIG (reference sequence). CDR3: CAWSAVTSSLWEQYF. The CDR3 DNA reads TGTGCCTGGAGTGCCGTGACTAGTAGTCTTTGGGAGCAGTACTTC.

This sequence joins TRBV25-1 and TRBJ2-7; D uncertain. V was clipped by 4 bases and J by 2 bases, with 6 bases between them. CDR3 size: 12 residues. Germline loops: CDR1 MGHDK, CDR2 SYGVNS. CDR3 sequence: CASSGLTYEQYF. The CDR3 DNA sequence: TGTGCCAGCAGTGGGTTAACCTACGAGCAGTACTTC.

The chain uses TRBV29-1 and TRBJ2-1, with a possible D match to TRBD2 (6 bases). Germline lookup yields CDR1 SQVTM and CDR2 ANQGSEA. There are 14 residues in the CDR3. The V and J ends lost 6 bases and 8 bases respectively, with 20 bases between them. The CDR3 sequence: CSVGRLELVDEQFF. The CDR3 nucleotides are TGCAGCGTCGGCCGACTAGAGTTGGTCGATGAGCAGTTCTTC.

The chain carries TRBV5-1 and TRBJ1-2; 9 nucleotides match TRBD1. J lost 7 bases, V lost 4 bases, and 5 bases had no gene match. Germline assignment: CDR1 SGHRS and CDR2 YFSETQ. There are 13 residues in the CDR3. CDR3 DNA sequence: TGCGCCAGCAGCCCGGGACAGGGAGTTGGCTACACCTTC. Its translation: CASSPGQGVGYTF.

This rearrangement joins TRBV2 to TRBJ1-2; the match to TRBD1 covers 11 bases. The CDR3 length is 13 residues. The germline CDR1 and CDR2 sequences are SNHLY and FYNNEI. V lost 5 bases to trimming and J lost 6 bases; unmatched junction nucleotides: 2. For the CDR3, the DNA is TGTGCCAGCAGTCGGACAGGGGGCGATGGCTACACCTTC. It encodes CASSRTGGDGYTF.

The chain links TRBV19 to TRBJ2-1; 13 nucleotides align to TRBD2. From germline, CDR1 is LNHDA and CDR2 SQIVND (reference sequence). Losses at the gene ends were 5 bases for V and 12 bases for J; bases not matched to a gene: 4. CDR3 size: 13 residues. The CDR3 DNA reads TGTGCCAGTAGTGAGGGACTAGCGGGGTCGCAGTTCTTC. It yields the protein CASSEGLAGSQFF.

The rearrangement joins TRBV2 to TRBJ1-3; 9 nucleotides line up with TRBD1. Germline-derived CDR1 and CDR2 are SNHLY and FYNNEI. V was clipped by 6 bases and J by 4 bases; unmatched bases: 4. This CDR3 comprises 14 residues. The CDR3 nucleotides are TGTGCCAGCAGACCCGGGACAGGGGGAAACACCATATATTTT. Translated, it gives CASRPGTGGNTIYF.

CDR3 sequence reads: CASSLMTGYTGELFF. The DNA for the CDR3 is TGTGCCAGCAGTTTAATGACGGGATACACCGGGGAGCTGTTTTTT. The V and J genes are TRBV27 and TRBJ2-2, with TRBD2 as a possible D gene (5 bases). Germline CDR1 and CDR2: MNHEY and SMNVEV (reference sequence). This CDR3 region has 15 residues. Trimming stripped 2 bases from V and 3 bases from J, with 10 bases between.

This clone was observed a few times. The CDR3 coding sequence is TGTGCCAGCAGCTTAGACGGCCAGTTTAACAATGAGCAGTTCTTC. Amino acid sequence: CASSLDGQFNNEQFF. This rearrangement joins TRBV11-2 to TRBJ2-1; D is unclear. Trimming stripped 0 bases from V and 5 bases from J, with 11 bases between. Germline CDR1 and CDR2: SGHAT and FQNNGV. The CDR3 has 15 residues.

The V call is TRBV28, the J call TRBJ2-1, with D possibly called TRBD1 or TRBD2 (5 bases each). There are 16 residues in the CDR3. The V gene's germline CDR1 is MDHEN and CDR2 SYDVKM. The V and J ends lost 2 bases and 0 bases respectively, with 11 bases between them. The CDR3: CASSLMSGSSYNEQFF. The CDR3 DNA sequence: TGTGCCAGCAGTTTAATGTCAGGGAGCTCCTACAATGAGCAGTTCTTC.

The chain is built from TRBV10-2 and TRBJ2-1, with D uncertain. CDR1 WSHSY and CDR2 SAAADI come from the germline V gene. V lost 10 bases to trimming and J lost 2 bases, with 12 bases between them. CDR3 length equals 13 residues. The CDR3 spells CATVPTTYNEQFF. CDR3 nucleotide sequence: TGCGCCACCGTACCGACAACCTACAATGAGCAGTTCTTC.

V is TRBV7-7 and J is TRBJ2-5; 8 bases are shared with TRBD1. This CDR3 is built from 11 residues. Germline V gene data show CDR1 as SSHAT and CDR2 as FNYEAQ (reference sequence). CDR3 nucleotides: TGTGCTAGCCAGGGGGCGGAGACCCAGTACTTC. It specifies CASQGAETQYF.

The chain joins TRBV19 to TRBJ1-5, with D possibly matching TRBD1 (5 bases). The CDR3 extends over 15 amino acids. V lost 9 bases and J 3 bases, leaving 18 bases between the germline ends. CDR1 and CDR2 from the germline V gene are LNHDA and SQIVND (reference sequence). Written as DNA, the CDR3 is TGTGCCAGCCGGACGGAGGGGCTTAACAATCAGCCCCAGCATTTT. Its protein is CASRTEGLNNQPQHF.

This rearrangement joins TRBV2 to TRBJ2-7, with D possibly TRBD2 on 6 matching bases. The CDR3 runs 14 residues. CDR1 and CDR2 from the germline V gene are SNHLY and FYNNEI. The V gene lost 4 bases and the J gene lost 1 base, with 11 bases spanning the gap. In DNA form, the CDR3 reads TGTGCCAGCAGTGGGTTAGCGGATTCCTACGAGCAGTACTTC. Translated, it gives CASSGLADSYEQYF.

The chain is built from TRBV18 and TRBJ1-2; D is uncertain. The length of the CDR3 is 13 residues. Trimming left V 2 bases short and J 0 bases short, with 4 bases between. CDR1 KGHSH and CDR2 LQKENI come from the germline V gene. The CDR3: CASSPATNYGYTF. CDR3 nucleotide sequence: TGTGCCAGCTCACCAGCGACTAACTATGGCTACACCTTC.

The sample holds a few counts of this clone. The chain uses TRBV7-8 and TRBJ1-4, with D uncertain. Trimming shortened V by 4 bases and J by 8 bases, and 11 bases separated the two germline ends. Germline V CDR1 and CDR2: SGHVS, FQNEAQ. This CDR3 region has 13 residues. As DNA, the CDR3 is TGTGCCAGCAGCTCCCCCGGAACCGAAAAACTGTTTTTT. Its protein is CASSSPGTEKLFF.

The V gene is TRBV4-1, the J gene TRBJ2-5, with 8 bases aligning to TRBD1. The CDR3 has 17 residues. V dropped 0 bases and J dropped 4; count of bases not matched to a gene: 10. Germline values: CDR1 MGHRA, CDR2 YSYEKL. The DNA for the CDR3 is TGCGCCAGCAGCCAAGATTTACCCGGACAGGGCCGAGAGACCCAGTACTTC. Encoded protein: CASSQDLPGQGRETQYF.

This clone was counted between two and nine times. This chain joins TRBV14 and TRBJ2-7, with TRBD1 identical over 9 bases. The CDR3 totals 13 residues. Germline lookup yields CDR1 SGHDN and CDR2 FVKESK. Germline trimming cut 1 base from V and 9 bases from J; bases unmatched to any gene: 4. DNA for the CDR3: TGTGCCAGCAGCCAAGGACAGGGGGAATTGCAGTACTTC. Its translation is CASSQGQGELQYF.

V usage is TRBV10-1 and J usage is TRBJ2-7; 8 positions agree with TRBD1. The CDR3 consists of 15 residues. Germline-derived CDR1 and CDR2 are WNHNN and SYGVQD (reference sequence). J lost 3 bases, V lost 6 bases, and 10 bases had no gene match. CDR3 in DNA: TGCGCCAGCAGGGGACAGGCTGATAAATTCTACGAGCAGTACTTC. This gives the protein CASRGQADKFYEQYF.

V usage is TRBV6-5 and J usage is TRBJ2-3; D not certain. Trimming cost V 8 bases and J 3 bases, with 12 bases left between them. Germline V gene lookup returns CDR1 MNHEY and CDR2 SVGAGI. The length of the CDR3 is 13 residues. Here the CDR3 reads CASSSRLTDTQYF. CDR3 DNA sequence: TGTGCCAGCTCCAGCAGGTTGACAGATACGCAGTATTTT.

V and J are TRBV7-9 and TRBJ1-3; the D is unclear. V was shortened by 5 bases and J by 6 bases, with 8 bases between the two germline ends. This CDR3 is built from 12 residues. The germline gives CDR1 SEHNR, CDR2 FQNEAQ (reference sequence). The CDR3 bases are TGTGCCAGCAGCCCGCATGAAAACACCATATATTTT. Residues: CASSPHENTIYF.

This clone was picked up one time. The chain joins TRBV10-3 to TRBJ1-1, with 7 bases aligning to TRBD1. CDR1 and CDR2 (germline): ENHRY, SYGVKD. V dropped 2 bases and J dropped 10; count of bases not matched to a gene: 19. This CDR3 is built from 17 residues. CDR3 sequence: CAISETMGQLATSGAFF. The DNA of the CDR3 is TGTGCCATCAGTGAGACAATGGGACAGCTGGCCACCTCCGGAGCTTTCTTT.

The chain employs TRBV6-5 and TRBJ2-7; D gene uncertain. Germline V lookup: CDR1 MNHEY, CDR2 SVGAGI. The CDR3 length is 15 residues. The V end was cut by 1 base, the J end by 2 bases, with 12 bases between. DNA of the CDR3: TGTGCCAGCAGTTACTACCACGGACGACCCTACGAGCAGTACTTC. Amino acids: CASSYYHGRPYEQYF.

V gene TRBV5-4 combines with J gene TRBJ2-7, with TRBD2 matching 9 bases. CDR1 SGHNT and CDR2 YYREEE come from the germline V gene (reference sequence). The CDR3 consists of 15 residues. The junction had 12 bases not matched to a gene; V was cut back by 5 bases and J by 6 bases. The CDR3 reads CASSPSGTSFFEQYF. CDR3 in DNA: TGTGCCAGCAGTCCCTCCGGGACTAGCTTCTTCGAGCAGTACTTC.

The chain employs TRBV2 and TRBJ1-2; the D is unclear. CDR1 and CDR2 from the germline V gene are SNHLY and FYNNEI. This CDR3 contains 14 residues. The V gene lost 3 bases and the J gene lost 5 bases, with 13 bases spanning the gap. The CDR3 DNA follows: TGTGCCAGCAGTGACCTCGGACGGTTGTATGGCTACACCTTC. It yields the protein CASSDLGRLYGYTF.

V gene TRBV30 combines with J gene TRBJ2-1; a weak D match, TRBD1 (5 bases). Germline V lookup: CDR1 GTSNPN, CDR2 SVGIG (reference sequence). V was trimmed by 5 bases and J by 7 bases, leaving 12 bases between them. This CDR3 contains 12 residues. Here the CDR3 reads CAWGRQWNEQFF. The CDR3 DNA reads as TGTGCCTGGGGAAGACAGTGGAATGAGCAGTTCTTC.

This clone was detected only once. The rearrangement links TRBV2 to TRBJ2-1, with a tentative D call TRBD2 (5 bases). The germline V gene has CDR1 SNHLY and CDR2 FYNNEI. Trimming removed 3 bases from V and 2 bases from J, with 11 bases in between. The CDR3 consists of 15 residues. The CDR3 DNA reads as TGTGCCAGCAGTGACGAGGGAGTCGCCTACAATGAGCAGTTCTTC. It codes for CASSDEGVAYNEQFF.